These 28 T cell receptor beta chains were all obtained from the same sample, sequenced in a study of T cells in Graves' hyperthyroidism and ophthalmopathy. There were TCR beta CDR3 regions amplified from RNA transcripts. The study used the HTBI primer set for a first-round RT-PCR of the TCR CDR3. TCRdb reprocessed the multiplex PCR reads via MiXCR and lists one record per CDR3 protein. This sample has fewer than 550,000 distinct CDR3 sequences, with about a sixth found just once. Sequencing was done on a sample of blood. These TCRs come from a woman aged 18-35 years with Graves' hyperthyroidism.

This clonotype was counted at least ten times. The J gene is TRBJ2-3, the V gene TRBV28; D might be TRBD1 (5 bases). This CDR3 is built from 14 residues. V lost 10 bases and J 1 base, leaving 15 bases between the germline ends. Germline assignment: CDR1 MDHEN and CDR2 SYDVKM. The DNA of the CDR3 is TGTGCCACTTCCTCAGGGATACGCACAGATACGCAGTATTTT. It yields the protein CATSSGIRTDTQYF.

This clonotype came up a few times. This chain uses TRBV18 with TRBJ2-1; 9 nucleotides align to TRBD2. The CDR3 sequence is 18 residues long. Germline lookup yields CDR1 KGHSH and CDR2 LQKENI. The V segment lost 6 bases and the J segment 2 bases; nucleotides outside the gene matches: 14. CDR3 sequence reads: CASSTLASGKRTYNEQFF. The CDR3 DNA reads TGTGCCAGCTCCACATTAGCTAGCGGGAAAAGAACCTACAATGAGCAGTTCTTC.

A remark on this clonotype: A much larger clone sits a single nucleotide away, making a read error possible. The chain couples TRBV10-3 to TRBJ1-1, with 10 bases identical to TRBD1. This CDR3 is 14 amino acids long. J gave up 4 bases and V 5 bases, and 4 bases lay outside the gene matches. Germline CDR1 reads ENHRY; CDR2 reads SYGVKD. CDR3 residues: CAISYDRGRTEAFF. The CDR3 DNA follows: TGTGCCATCAGTTACGACAGGGGGCGCACTGAAGCTTTCTTT.

There are many counts of this clonotype. V usage is TRBV27 and J usage is TRBJ1-1; D might be TRBD1 (5 bases). The CDR3 length is 17 residues. Trimming shortened V by 4 bases and J by 1 base, and 19 bases separated the two germline ends. The germline V gene has CDR1 MNHEY and CDR2 SMNVEV (reference sequence). The CDR3 DNA reads TGTGCCAGCAGTTCAGACGCAAGGGGTTCAAAGAACACTGAAGCTTTCTTT. Amino acid sequence: CASSSDARGSKNTEAFF.

This chain uses TRBV4-1 with TRBJ1-5, with D uncertain. The CDR3 sequence is 18 residues long. Germline loops: CDR1 MGHRA, CDR2 YSYEKL. Trimming shortened V by 0 bases and J by 0 bases, and 15 bases separated the two germline ends. The CDR3 spells CASSQDGYPSPSNQPQHF. DNA for the CDR3: TGCGCCAGCAGCCAAGATGGGTACCCCAGCCCTAGCAATCAGCCCCAGCATTTT.

The chain uses TRBV5-5 and TRBJ2-7; no clear D gene. The CDR3 runs to 15 residues. The germline gives CDR1 SGHKS, CDR2 YYEKEE (reference sequence). The V end was cut by 3 bases, the J end by 6 bases, with 19 bases between. Here the CDR3 reads CASSWSDRSSGEQYF. CDR3 nucleotides: TGTGCCAGCAGCTGGTCGGACCGATCTTCGGGCGAGCAGTACTTC.

This clonotype was detected many times. The chain carries TRBV27 and TRBJ2-5; no clear D. Per the germline V gene, CDR1 is MNHEY and CDR2 is SMNVEV (reference sequence). Trimming pared 2 bases from V and 4 bases from J, leaving 32 bases between. The length of the CDR3 is 21 residues. The CDR3 protein is CASSLNSVGLVRPTPGETQYF. The CDR3 DNA sequence: TGTGCCAGCAGTTTAAACAGCGTCGGTCTAGTACGCCCCACACCTGGAGAGACCCAGTACTTC.

This clonotype has at least ten counts. This chain joins TRBV2 and TRBJ1-5; tentative D call: TRBD1 (6 bases). The V and J ends lost 9 bases and 1 base respectively, with 13 bases between them. Germline lookup yields CDR1 SNHLY and CDR2 FYNNEI. The CDR3 has 14 residues. CDR3 nucleotide sequence: TGTGCCAGTGATAGGGGGTACAGCAATCAGCCCCAGCATTTT. Its protein is CASDRGYSNQPQHF.

The V call is TRBV6-5, the J call TRBJ1-4, with no clear D. Trimming stripped 0 bases from V and 4 bases from J, with 9 bases between. This CDR3 has 15 residues. Germline V gene sequence: CDR1 MNHEY, CDR2 SVGAGI. CDR3 coding DNA: TGTGCCAGCAGTTACTCGAGGGCCGTTAATGAAAAACTGTTTTTT. Amino acid sequence: CASSYSRAVNEKLFF.

This clonotype was seen many times. The chain carries TRBV5-6 and TRBJ2-3, with TRBD2 identical over 13 bases. Germline V gene data show CDR1 as SGHDT and CDR2 as YYEEEE. The CDR3 loop spans 20 amino acids. Trimming at V came to 3 bases and at J to 3 bases, leaving 16 bases not matched to a gene. The CDR3 bases are TGTGCCAGCAGCTCGTTTACTAGCGGGAGGGCCGGGGGAGGAACAGATACGCAGTATTTT. Its translation: CASSSFTSGRAGGGTDTQYF.

This clonotype was observed many times. V gene TRBV28 combines with J gene TRBJ2-5, with 10 bases matching TRBD1. The CDR3 totals 15 residues. The trim removed 5 bases at V and 2 bases at J, leaving 5 bases unmatched. Germline V gene lookup returns CDR1 MDHEN and CDR2 SYDVKM. CDR3 loop: CASSLGQGRQETQYF. The CDR3 bases are TGTGCCAGCAGTCTGGGACAGGGGCGGCAAGAGACCCAGTACTTC.

This clonotype was observed at least ten times. CDR3 DNA: TGCAGTGCTAGAGATCCGAGACGGTCCTACGAGCAGTACTTC. Its translation is CSARDPRRSYEQYF. The rearrangement uses TRBV20-1 and TRBJ2-7; D call uncertain. CDR1 DFQATT and CDR2 SNEGSKA come from the germline V gene (reference sequence). This CDR3 has 14 amino acids. The V end lost 0 bases, the J end lost 1 base, and 10 bases lay between the germline ends.

This clonotype was picked up a small number of times. The chain has TRBV7-2 and TRBJ1-5, with D unresolved. Trimming pared 7 bases from V and 4 bases from J, leaving 11 bases between. CDR3 length: 13 amino acids. From germline, CDR1 is SGHTA and CDR2 FQGNSA. The chain's CDR3 is CASILGPNQPQHF. Written as DNA, the CDR3 is TGTGCCAGCATCCTTGGACCTAATCAGCCCCAGCATTTT.

This chain links TRBV19 with TRBJ2-1; TRBD2 matches 7 bases. The V gene's germline CDR1 is LNHDA and CDR2 SQIVND (reference sequence). CDR3 length: 13 residues. V lost 5 bases to trimming and J lost 10 bases; unmatched junction nucleotides: 8. The CDR3: CASSGAGVREQFF. The DNA for the CDR3 is TGTGCCAGTAGTGGGGCGGGAGTCAGGGAGCAGTTCTTC.

In this sample, this clonotype turned up many times. This chain joins TRBV2 and TRBJ2-7, with D perhaps matching TRBD2 (9 bases). The germline gives CDR1 SNHLY, CDR2 FYNNEI. CDR3 size: 20 residues. The V end lost 1 base, the J end lost 3 bases, and 28 bases lay between the germline ends. Here the CDR3 DNA reads TGTGCCAGCAGTGAAGACGTGGACAGGGTATTTAGCGGGGGTGACTACGAGCAGTACTTC. It translates to CASSEDVDRVFSGGDYEQYF.

V usage is TRBV4-2 and J usage is TRBJ1-2; 11 bases agree with TRBD1. Per the germline V gene, CDR1 is LGHNA and CDR2 is YNFKEQ. The CDR3 loop spans 18 amino acids. The V segment lost 5 bases and the J segment 5 bases; nucleotides outside the gene matches: 16. CDR3 loop: CASSGQGQGGRVGYGYTF. CDR3 nucleotides: TGTGCCAGCAGCGGCCAGGGACAGGGGGGGAGAGTAGGTTATGGCTACACCTTC.

This clonotype was counted ten times or more. The chain has TRBV5-1 and TRBJ1-1; D is unclear. The CDR3 consists of 14 residues. CDR1 and CDR2 from the germline V gene are SGHRS and YFSETQ. Between the trimmed V and J ends, which lost 6 bases and 0 bases, there was a span of 12 bases. The CDR3 sequence is CASNEGRLNTEAFF. The CDR3, as DNA: TGCGCCAGCAATGAAGGACGGCTGAACACTGAAGCTTTCTTT.

This sequence joins TRBV12-3 or TRBV12-4 and TRBJ1-4; 10 bases match TRBD1. The CDR3 is made up of 16 amino acids. J lost 3 bases, V lost 5 bases, and 6 bases had no gene match. CDR3 sequence (DNA): TGTGCCAGCAGTCTCGGACAGGGGGTGGCTAATGAAAAACTGTTTTTT. This sequence encodes CASSLGQGVANEKLFF.

This clonotype was observed many times. The chain couples TRBV20-1 to TRBJ1-2, with unresolved D. This CDR3 has 14 residues. Germline V gives CDR1 DFQATT, CDR2 SNEGSKA (reference sequence). V shed 3 bases and J shed 4 bases, with 15 bases lying between them. This CDR3 is CSASQGRRSYGYTF. In nucleotides, the CDR3 is TGCAGTGCTAGCCAAGGACGGAGGAGCTATGGCTACACCTTC.

The chain carries TRBV11-3 and TRBJ2-2; unclear D gene. The CDR3 loop spans 14 amino acids. Germline CDR1 SGHNT, CDR2 YENEEA. Trimming removed 0 bases from V and 6 bases from J, with 8 bases in between. CDR3 sequence reads: CASSLEISAGELFF. CDR3 DNA sequence: TGTGCCAGCAGCTTAGAAATTTCGGCCGGGGAGCTGTTTTTT.

Here the CDR3 reads CASSLRPDPGNTQYF. CDR3 DNA sequence: TGTGCCAGCAGTTTGAGGCCAGACCCAGGTAATACGCAGTATTTT. The chain employs TRBV28 and TRBJ2-3; D unclear. The germline V gene encodes CDR1 MDHEN and CDR2 SYDVKM. Trimming pared 3 bases from V and 7 bases from J, leaving 17 bases between. There are 15 residues in the CDR3.

The chain uses TRBV20-1 and TRBJ2-3; the match to TRBD2 covers 9 bases. The CDR3 extends over 14 amino acids. Germline loops: CDR1 DFQATT, CDR2 SNEGSKA (reference sequence). V trimming: 6 bases; J trimming: 2 bases; junction bases outside the gene matches: 6. Written as DNA, the CDR3 is TGCAGTGCACTGGCTAGCGGGGTCACAGATACGCAGTATTTT. Its protein product is CSALASGVTDTQYF.

This clonotype was detected only a few times. The chain joins TRBV20-1 to TRBJ2-7; 13 positions agree with TRBD2. V lost 3 bases and J lost 3; bases outside the gene matches: 5. Germline-derived CDR1 and CDR2 are DFQATT and SNEGSKA (reference sequence). This CDR3 contains 15 residues. In nucleotides, the CDR3 is TGCAGTGCTAGGGCCGGGACTAGCGGGATCTACGAGCAGTACTTC. Translation: CSARAGTSGIYEQYF.

V is TRBV28 and J is TRBJ1-2, with 11 bases matching TRBD1. The J segment lost 3 bases and the V segment lost 7 bases, leaving 4 bases of the junction unmatched. The germline V gene has CDR1 MDHEN and CDR2 SYDVKM. The CDR3 length is 14 residues. CDR3 in amino acids: CASTGTGGDYGYTF. As DNA, the CDR3 is TGTGCCAGCACCGGGACAGGGGGGGACTATGGCTACACCTTC.

For this clonotype: This may come from a read error, since a much larger clone is one base off. The chain joins TRBV5-5 to TRBJ2-3, with D hard to call. The germline CDR1 and CDR2 sequences are SGHKS and YYEKEE (reference sequence). V lost 2 bases to trimming and J lost 6 bases, with 7 bases between them. The CDR3 length is 12 residues. The CDR3 is CASSFGWDTQYF. DNA of the CDR3: TGTGCCAGCAGCTTCGGGTGGGATACGCAGTATTTT.

The genes are TRBV20-1 and TRBJ1-2; 10 bases map to TRBD1. The CDR3 loop spans 15 amino acids. V lost 4 bases, J lost 0 bases, and 5 bases stayed unmatched. Germline V lookup: CDR1 DFQATT, CDR2 SNEGSKA (reference sequence). The CDR3 DNA reads as TGCAGTGCTACCGGGACAGGGGCCACTAACTATGGCTACACCTTC. Protein product: CSATGTGATNYGYTF.

This clonotype was seen repeatedly, ten times or more. The CDR3 coding sequence is TGTGCCAGCAGCCAGTCGTCCAGGGGAAGGATCAATGAGCAGTTCTTC. Amino acids: CASSQSSRGRINEQFF. V and J are TRBV11-3 and TRBJ2-1, with a possible D match to TRBD1 (6 bases). Trimming took 5 bases from V and 6 from J, leaving 20 bases between them. The CDR3 has 16 residues. Germline assignment: CDR1 SGHNT and CDR2 YENEEA.

The rearrangement links TRBV28 to TRBJ1-4, with D unclear. Germline lookup yields CDR1 MDHEN and CDR2 SYDVKM. This CDR3 comprises 12 residues. V shed 2 bases and J shed 10 bases, with 8 bases lying between them. The CDR3 sequence is CASSLEVGKLFF. CDR3 in DNA: TGTGCCAGCAGTTTAGAAGTCGGAAAACTGTTTTTT. The whole variable domain, filled in from reference TRBV28 and TRBJ1-4, reads DVKVTQSSRYLVKRTGEKVFLECVQDMDHENMFWYRQDPGLGLRLIYFSYDVKMKEKGDIPEGYSVSREKKERFSLILESASTNQTSMYLCASSLEVGKLFFGSGTQLSVL.